The source of this T cell receptor (beta chain) is a study of cytomegalovirus exposure and HLA in healthy donors. V trimming: 4 bases; J trimming: 4 bases; junction bases outside the gene matches: 8. Germline CDR1 is MNHEY and CDR2 is SVGAGI. The CDR3 contains 16 residues. As for this clone: Its antigen remains unidentified.

Both 60 Vbeta primers and 13 Jbeta primers went into the PCR. Using immunoSEQ multiplex PCR, the repertoire was profiled, and TCRdb retains in-frame clones only, with some absent. The sample shows about 150,000 clones, around 78% of them seen only once. Notes on the study in general: Common viral pathogens (according to a later analysis) appeared linked to several of the most significant clusters. A list of around 150 TCR beta chains associated with cytomegalovirus was given.

The rearrangement joins TRBV6-5 to TRBJ2-2; TRBD1 aligns across 8 bases. The TCR sequence derives from a woman aged 18-29 years in good health and CMV-seronegative. The sequenced material came from PBMCs. The CDR3 here is CASSSWTGLSTGELFF. The CDR3 DNA is TGTGCCAGCAGTTCCTGGACAGGGTTAAGCACCGGGGAGCTGTTTTTT.